This is a list of T cell receptor beta chains from one sample in a study of Ad26.COV2.S vaccination and SARS-CoV-2 variants. Using immunoSEQ multiplex PCR, the repertoire was profiled, and TCRdb retains in-frame clones only, with some absent. The data contain some 370,000 clones, roughly four fifths of them seen just once; the ten biggest clones take up almost 7.5%. Here the sequenced sample was peripheral blood, taken in a trial of Ad26.COV2.S vaccine versus placebo. The receptors originated from a person aged 18-65 years who received the Ad26.COV2.S COVID-19 vaccine or a placebo. Each CDR3 is given with its conserved first and last residue. Fields, in order: clone size, V gene, D gene, J gene, CDR3 protein, CDR3 DNA. A D gene is named only where the DNA matches it firmly. A clone size is listed for some rows: how often the clone was seen (once, few, many), or a class if it is expanded.

size: NA; V: TRBV5-5; D: TRBD1; J: TRBJ1-1; CDR3: CASSLAGTGLQAF; DNA: TGTGCCAGCAGCTTGGCCGGGACAGGGCTACAAGCGTTT
size: many; V: TRBV19; D: NA; J: TRBJ1-6; CDR3: CASSNRQQFLYNSPLHF; DNA: TGTGCCAGTAGTAATCGACAGCAGTTCCTTTATAATTCACCCCTCCACTTT
size: few; V: TRBV16; D: TRBD2; J: TRBJ2-1; CDR3: CASSHRLAGGYTYNEQFF; DNA: TGTGCCAGCAGCCATCGACTAGCGGGAGGATACACCTACAATGAGCAGTTCTTC
size: NA; V: TRBV5-3; D: TRBD1; J: TRBJ1-5; CDR3: CARSVHGGTGTLQPQHF; DNA: TGTGCCAGAAGCGTTCATGGAGGGACAGGGACCCTGCAGCCCCAGCATTTT
size: once; V: TRBV6-1; D: NA; J: TRBJ2-7; CDR3: CASSEGGGPSYEQYF; DNA: TGTGCCAGCAGTGAAGGGGGGGGCCCCTCCTACGAGCAGTACTTC
size: NA; V: TRBV6-5; D: NA; J: TRBJ1-4; CDR3: CASADFPEKLFF; DNA: TGTGCCAGCGCGGACTTTCCTGAAAAACTGTTTTTT
size: NA; V: TRBV7-3; D: NA; J: TRBJ1-1; CDR3: CASSLGDPWMNTEAFF; DNA: TGTGCCAGCAGCTTAGGGGACCCCTGGATGAACACTGAAGCTTTCTTT
size: few; V: TRBV29-1; D: NA; J: TRBJ1-1; CDR3: CSALGGSGTEAFF; DNA: TGCAGCGCCCTTGGAGGGTCGGGCACTGAAGCTTTCTTT
size: NA; V: TRBV2; D: TRBD2; J: TRBJ2-2; CDR3: CASSERLAGEGTGELFF; DNA: TGTGCCAGCAGTGAAAGGCTAGCGGGGGAGGGCACCGGGGAGCTGTTTTTT
size: NA; V: TRBV2; D: NA; J: TRBJ1-2; CDR3: CASSVRQGTGYTF; DNA: TGTGCCAGCAGTGTTCGGCAGGGAACTGGCTACACCTTC
size: NA; V: TRBV5-1; D: TRBD2; J: TRBJ2-1; CDR3: CASSIRTSGYNEQFF; DNA: TGCGCCAGCAGCATCCGGACTAGCGGATACAATGAGCAGTTCTTC
size: NA; V: TRBV5-6; D: TRBD2; J: TRBJ2-1; CDR3: CASSGGRTNEQFF; DNA: TGTGCCAGCAGTGGCGGGAGGACCAATGAGCAGTTCTTC
size: few; V: TRBV14; D: NA; J: TRBJ1-2; CDR3: CASSPPGSGVSYGYTF; DNA: TGTGCCAGCAGCCCCCCTGGCTCCGGGGTTTCCTATGGCTACACCTTC
size: NA; V: TRBV6-5; D: TRBD1; J: TRBJ2-7; CDR3: CASSPGTAYEQYF; DNA: TGTGCCAGCAGTCCCGGGACAGCCTACGAGCAGTACTTC
size: NA; V: TRBV7-3; D: NA; J: TRBJ2-1; CDR3: CASSLTPGLSEQFF; DNA: TGTGCCAGCAGCTTAACCCCTGGACTCAGCGAGCAGTTCTTC
size: NA; V: TRBV30; D: NA; J: TRBJ1-1; CDR3: CASKGTGHRERNTEAFF; DNA: TGTGCCTCAAAAGGGACGGGACACCGGGAAAGGAACACTGAAGCTTTCTTT
size: NA; V: TRBV4-2; D: TRBD2; J: TRBJ2-7; CDR3: CASSQGELAVRF; DNA: TGTGCCAGCAGCCAAGGTGAACTAGCGGTGAGATTC
size: once; V: TRBV2; D: NA; J: TRBJ1-2; CDR3: CASSTGQVYGYTF; DNA: TGTGCCAGCAGTACGGGACAAGTCTATGGCTACACCTTC
size: NA; V: TRBV19; D: TRBD2; J: TRBJ2-3; CDR3: CASIGGGASRSTDTQYF; DNA: TGTGCCAGTATTGGCGGGGGGGCCAGTCGAAGCACAGATACGCAGTATTTT
size: NA; V: TRBV7-2; D: TRBD2; J: TRBJ2-7; CDR3: CASSFSSGSYEQYF; DNA: TGTGCCAGCAGCTTCTCTAGCGGGAGCTACGAGCAGTACTTC
size: NA; V: TRBV5-1; D: TRBD2; J: TRBJ2-7; CDR3: CASSLTSGGSSYEQYF; DNA: TGCGCCAGCAGCTTAACTAGCGGAGGCAGCTCCTACGAGCAGTACTTC
size: NA; V: TRBV5-1; D: NA; J: TRBJ1-1; CDR3: CASNLHGNTEAFF; DNA: TGCGCCAGCAATTTACACGGGAACACTGAAGCTTTCTTT
size: NA; V: TRBV19; D: NA; J: TRBJ2-7; CDR3: CASNDGFDEQYF; DNA: TGTGCCAGTAATGACGGGTTTGACGAGCAGTACTTC
size: NA; V: TRBV11-2; D: NA; J: TRBJ1-3; CDR3: CASSLTGGNTIYF; DNA: TGTGCCAGCAGCTTAACCGGCGGAAACACCATATATTTT
size: NA; V: TRBV7-2; D: NA; J: TRBJ1-5; CDR3: CASSPREGRIRNQPQHF; DNA: TGTGCCAGCAGCCCACGAGAGGGAAGGATACGCAATCAGCCCCAGCATTTT
size: NA; V: TRBV9; D: NA; J: TRBJ2-2; CDR3: CASSRGFNTGELFF; DNA: TGTGCCAGCAGCCGGGGTTTCAACACCGGGGAGCTGTTTTTT
size: NA; V: TRBV7-3; D: NA; J: TRBJ1-2; CDR3: CASGPQPGSGYTF; DNA: TGTGCCAGCGGGCCTCAACCGGGGAGCGGCTACACCTTC
size: NA; V: TRBV5-1; D: NA; J: TRBJ2-2; CDR3: CASSLDGDRTGELFF; DNA: TGCGCCAGCAGCTTGGACGGGGACCGGACCGGGGAGCTGTTTTTT
size: NA; V: TRBV2; D: NA; J: TRBJ1-1; CDR3: CASSVYGPEAFF; DNA: TGTGCCAGCAGTGTTTATGGGCCAGAAGCTTTCTTT
size: NA; V: TRBV24-1; D: NA; J: TRBJ2-5; CDR3: CATSDLGEETQYF; DNA: TGTGCCACCAGTGATTTGGGCGAAGAGACCCAGTACTTC
size: NA; V: TRBV5-6; D: NA; J: TRBJ1-2; CDR3: CASSFRRALYGYTF; DNA: TGTGCCAGCAGCTTTCGCAGGGCCCTCTATGGCTACACCTTC
size: NA; V: TRBV5-1; D: NA; J: TRBJ1-2; CDR3: CASKDLLGYGYTF; DNA: TGCGCCAGCAAGGACCTGTTGGGCTATGGCTACACCTTC
size: NA; V: TRBV15; D: NA; J: TRBJ1-4; CDR3: CATSRIPGNEKLFF; DNA: TGTGCCACCAGCAGAATCCCCGGTAATGAAAAACTGTTTTTT
size: NA; V: TRBV3-1/TRBV3-2; D: NA; J: TRBJ2-5; CDR3: CASSQAQGQETQYF; DNA: TGTGCCAGCAGCCAAGCCCAGGGCCAAGAGACCCAGTACTTC
size: NA; V: TRBV7-9; D: TRBD1; J: TRBJ2-7; CDR3: CVSPVRDREYEQYF; DNA: TGTGTCAGCCCCGTGAGGGACAGGGAATACGAGCAGTACTTC
size: once; V: TRBV9; D: TRBD1; J: TRBJ1-2; CDR3: CASSLRQGSYTF; DNA: TGTGCCAGCAGCCTCAGACAGGGGAGCTACACCTTC
size: NA; V: TRBV12-3/TRBV12-4; D: TRBD1; J: TRBJ1-2; CDR3: CASSRGTGVGYTF; DNA: TGTGCCAGCAGCCGTGGGACAGGGGTTGGCTACACCTTC
size: NA; V: TRBV7-3; D: NA; J: TRBJ2-1; CDR3: CASSPGTYNEQFF; DNA: TGTGCCAGCAGCCCCGGGACCTACAATGAGCAGTTCTTC
size: NA; V: TRBV3-1/TRBV3-2; D: TRBD2; J: TRBJ2-1; CDR3: CASSPSGGGYNEQFF; DNA: TGTGCCAGCAGCCCGTCGGGAGGCGGCTACAATGAGCAGTTCTTC
size: NA; V: TRBV18; D: NA; J: TRBJ1-1; CDR3: CASSLGRGSLNTEAFF; DNA: TGTGCCAGCTCACTCGGTCGGGGAAGCTTGAACACTGAAGCTTTCTTT
size: NA; V: TRBV19; D: NA; J: TRBJ1-2; CDR3: CASRLTGIDYGYTF; DNA: TGTGCCAGTAGGCTTACAGGGATCGACTATGGCTACACCTTC
size: NA; V: TRBV18; D: TRBD1; J: TRBJ2-7; CDR3: CASSRDRGHLYEQYF; DNA: TGTGCCAGCTCTCGGGACAGGGGGCATCTCTACGAGCAGTACTTC
size: NA; V: TRBV10-3; D: NA; J: TRBJ1-5; CDR3: CATGPQNQPQHF; DNA: TGTGCCACCGGGCCCCAGAATCAGCCCCAGCATTTT
size: NA; V: TRBV27; D: TRBD2; J: TRBJ2-4; CDR3: CASSSAGGTSGENIQYF; DNA: TGTGCCAGCAGTTCCGCCGGAGGGACTAGCGGGGAAAACATTCAGTACTTC
size: once; V: TRBV6-1; D: NA; J: TRBJ2-7; CDR3: CASSDGNSYEQYF; DNA: TGTGCCAGCAGTGACGGGAACTCCTACGAGCAGTACTTC